These 30 T cell receptor beta chains were all obtained from the same sample, sequenced in a study of T-cell memory formation after mild COVID-19. A single record per CDR3 protein comes from TCRdb applying MiXCR to the 5' RACE reads. Of roughly 240,000 distinct CDR3 sequences listed, around 15% were seen once; the top ten hold 22%. The source material was PBMCs or a T cell subset sorted from them (not recorded which). Every receptor here comes from a man between 18 and 29 years old who had mild COVID-19 (a few samples of this study predate the infection). Cell type and time point are not known.

The V and J genes are TRBV4-1 and TRBJ1-2; D is uncertain. V was trimmed by 2 bases and J by 4 bases, leaving 20 bases between them. Germline CDR1 MGHRA, CDR2 YSYEKL. CDR3 length: 17 residues. CDR3 sequence: CASSQNSAAGAFYGYTF. CDR3 in DNA: TGCGCCAGCAGCCAAAACTCCGCCGCAGGAGCTTTCTATGGCTACACCTTC.

The chain employs TRBV20-1 and TRBJ2-5, with D possibly TRBD1 on 6 matching bases. The CDR3 contains 15 residues. The germline V gene has CDR1 DFQATT and CDR2 SNEGSKA (reference sequence). V lost 0 bases and J lost 0, with 11 bases in between. This CDR3 reads CSARDGGWYQETQYF. Written as DNA, the CDR3 is TGCAGTGCTAGAGATGGGGGCTGGTACCAAGAGACCCAGTACTTC.

The V gene is TRBV4-2, the J gene TRBJ2-5, with 8 bases matching TRBD1. CDR1 is LGHNA and CDR2 is YNFKEQ in the germline V gene. V was clipped by 1 base and J by 5 bases; unmatched bases: 9. This CDR3 has 16 residues. The CDR3, as DNA: TGTGCCAGCAGCCAAGGAGGGACAGGCGCGGGGGAGACCCAGTACTTC. Protein: CASSQGGTGAGETQYF.

The rearrangement links TRBV18 to TRBJ2-3; TRBD1 agrees at 9 bases. V was pared by 3 bases and J by 0 bases, with 7 bases of the junction left unmatched. Germline V CDR1 and CDR2: KGHSH, LQKENI. This CDR3 has 17 amino acids. The CDR3 DNA reads TGTGCCAGCTCACCCCGGGACAGGGCGACTAGCACAGATACGCAGTATTTT. The encoded protein is CASSPRDRATSTDTQYF.

The V call is TRBV7-8, the J call TRBJ2-1, with no clear D. This CDR3 is built from 14 residues. Germline V gene sequence: CDR1 SGHVS, CDR2 FQNEAQ. Between the trimmed V and J ends, which lost 1 base and 4 bases, there was a span of 8 bases. CDR3 nucleotides: TGTGCCAGCAGCTTAGGACCGGATTACAATGAGCAGTTCTTC. Its translation: CASSLGPDYNEQFF.

V and J are TRBV28 and TRBJ2-5; no firm D call. CDR3 length equals 15 residues. Germline values: CDR1 MDHEN, CDR2 SYDVKM. V lost 5 bases and J 5 bases, leaving 18 bases between the germline ends. Here the CDR3 DNA reads TGTGCCAGCAGTCGACCGGATTTAGGTGGGGAGACCCAGTACTTC. Protein product: CASSRPDLGGETQYF.

This clonotype occurred many times. V usage is TRBV20-1 and J usage is TRBJ2-1; 11 positions agree with TRBD2. CDR3 length: 17 amino acids. Per the germline V gene, CDR1 is DFQATT and CDR2 is SNEGSKA (reference sequence). V was clipped by 3 bases and J by 4 bases; unmatched bases: 11. The DNA of the CDR3 is TGCAGTGCTAGTGGGACTAGCGGATGGGCTAGGTACAATGAGCAGTTCTTC. It specifies CSASGTSGWARYNEQFF.

The chain recombines TRBV4-3 with TRBJ2-2; either TRBD1 or TRBD2 may fit D (7 bases each). Trimming cost V 2 bases and J 3 bases, with 10 bases left between them. Per the germline V gene, CDR1 is LGHNA and CDR2 is YSLEER. This CDR3 comprises 15 residues. CDR3 sequence: CASSQPGGDTGELFF. The CDR3, as DNA: TGCGCCAGCAGCCAACCAGGGGGGGACACCGGGGAGCTGTTTTTT.

A remark on this clonotype: A read error may produce the germline difference seen at one junction end. The V gene is TRBV7-7, the J gene TRBJ2-5; no definite D call. The CDR3 has 13 amino acids. The V gene's germline CDR1 is SSHAT and CDR2 FNYEAQ (reference sequence). Here the CDR3 DNA reads TGTGCCAGCTGCTTAGGAGAAAAGGAGACCCAGTACTTC. Protein sequence: CASCLGEKETQYF. Supplemented by reference TRBV7-7 and TRBJ2-5, the full variable domain reads GAGVSQSPRYKVTKRGQDVTLRCDPISSHATLYWYQQALGQGPEFLTYFNYEAQPDKSGLPSDRFSAERPEGSISTLTIQRTEQRDSAMYRCASCLGEKETQYFGPGTRLLVL.

This rearrangement joins TRBV30 to TRBJ1-2; 9 bases align to TRBD1. The CDR3 covers 11 residues. Germline V gene data show CDR1 as GTSNPN and CDR2 as SVGIG (reference sequence). With V trimmed by 6 bases and J by 5 bases, 1 base remained unmatched. The CDR3: CACDRGYGYTF. CDR3 sequence (DNA): TGTGCCTGTGACAGGGGGTATGGCTACACCTTC.

This clonotype was picked up many times. The chain has TRBV12-3 or TRBV12-4 and TRBJ2-2; possibly TRBD1 or TRBD2 for D (5 bases each). CDR3 length equals 13 residues. Trimming took off 3 bases at V and 7 bases at J, with 9 bases between the two ends. CDR3: CASSLGEYGELFF. The DNA for the CDR3 is TGTGCCAGCAGTTTGGGGGAGTACGGGGAGCTGTTTTTT.

The table lists this clonotype with many counts. V is TRBV7-3 and J is TRBJ2-2, with a possible D match to TRBD1 (6 bases). The V gene lost 3 bases and the J gene lost 4 bases, with 12 bases spanning the gap. The germline V gene encodes CDR1 SGHTA and CDR2 FQGTGA. The CDR3 has 15 residues. CDR3 DNA sequence: TGTGCCAGCAGCTTTACGGGCAGGGGCACCGGGGAGCTGTTTTTT. It encodes CASSFTGRGTGELFF. Combining the CDR3 with reference TRBV7-3 and TRBJ2-2 gives the whole variable domain GAGVSQTPSNKVTEKGKYVELRCDPISGHTALYWYRQSLGQGPEFLIYFQGTGAADDSGLPNDRFFAVRPEGSVSTLKIQRTERGDSAVYLCASSFTGRGTGELFFGEGSRLTVL.

The CDR3 DNA reads TGTGCCAGTCGGCGTTACGACAGGGGGGGAGCTGGGGCCAACGTCCTGACTTTC. Its protein is CASRRYDRGGAGANVLTF. J is TRBJ2-6 and V is TRBV11-2, with 9 bases lining up with TRBD1. V lost 9 bases to trimming and J lost 2 bases; unmatched junction nucleotides: 14. Germline V CDR1 and CDR2: SGHAT, FQNNGV. CDR3 length: 18 residues.

This clonotype was observed a handful of times. The genes are TRBV20-1 and TRBJ2-3; TRBD2 is a possible D gene (6 bases). Germline CDR1 and CDR2: DFQATT and SNEGSKA (reference sequence). This CDR3 comprises 15 residues. Trimming stripped 0 bases from V and 7 bases from J, with 17 bases between. CDR3: CSARDLPPGLYTQYF. The CDR3 DNA sequence: TGCAGTGCTAGAGATCTACCCCCGGGACTTTATACGCAGTATTTT.

This clonotype showed up just a few times. The V call is TRBV10-3, the J call TRBJ2-7, with 10 bases fitting TRBD2. Trimming cost V 2 bases and J 3 bases; bases outside gene matches: 10. Germline loops: CDR1 ENHRY, CDR2 SYGVKD. CDR3 length equals 17 residues. This chain's CDR3 is CAISEPAGTSDIYEQYF. The CDR3 DNA reads TGTGCCATCAGTGAGCCGGCGGGGACTAGCGACATCTACGAGCAGTACTTC.

The chain carries TRBV9 and TRBJ1-6; D is unclear. The germline gives CDR1 SGDLS, CDR2 YYNGEE. The CDR3 is 15 residues long. The V gene lost 4 bases and the J gene lost 0 bases, with 8 bases spanning the gap. CDR3 region: CASSPQPSYNSPLHF. The CDR3 DNA follows: TGTGCCAGCAGCCCCCAACCCTCCTATAATTCACCCCTCCACTTT.

This clonotype has just a few counts. The DNA for the CDR3 is TGCGCCAGCAGCCCTCCGGGACGGGAAGATACGCAGTATTTT. This translates into CASSPPGREDTQYF. The V gene is TRBV4-1, the J gene TRBJ2-3; D is perhaps TRBD1 or TRBD2 (5 bases each). CDR1 and CDR2 from the germline V gene are MGHRA and YSYEKL. The CDR3 has 14 residues. Trimming took 4 bases from V and 5 from J, leaving 13 bases between them.

V usage is TRBV20-1 and J usage is TRBJ2-3, with 12 bases aligning to TRBD2. In germline, CDR1 is DFQATT, CDR2 SNEGSKA (reference sequence). V shed 1 base and J 3 bases; nucleotides not matched to a gene: 5. The CDR3 contains 16 residues. For the CDR3, the DNA is TGCAGTGCTAGAGGACCTAGCGGGGGGGTAACAGATACGCAGTATTTT. This sequence encodes CSARGPSGGVTDTQYF.

This clonotype was observed a few times. The chain is built from TRBV27 and TRBJ1-4, with TRBD1 as a possible D gene (6 bases). V lost 1 base and J 7 bases, leaving 10 bases between the germline ends. The CDR3 is made up of 14 amino acids. Germline assignment: CDR1 MNHEY and CDR2 SMNVEV (reference sequence). CDR3 sequence reads: CASSLYREGEKLFF. In nucleotides, the CDR3 is TGTGCCAGCAGTTTATACAGGGAGGGTGAAAAACTGTTTTTT.

The rearrangement uses TRBV12-3 or TRBV12-4 and TRBJ1-6, with D maybe TRBD1 (5 bases). The CDR3 covers 16 residues. The ends were cut back, 3 bases at V and 6 bases at J, with 15 bases in the middle. CDR3: CASSLYPGGFNSPLHF. The CDR3 DNA follows: TGTGCCAGCAGTTTGTACCCGGGGGGATTTAATTCACCCCTCCACTTT.

This clonotype was counted between two and nine times. V and J are TRBV5-1 and TRBJ1-2, with TRBD1 matching over 7 bases. This CDR3 region has 14 residues. Germline lookup yields CDR1 SGHRS and CDR2 YFSETQ. The J segment lost 7 bases and the V segment lost 3 bases, leaving 9 bases of the junction unmatched. CDR3 sequence (DNA): TGCGCCAGCAGCTCGGAAGGGGGCTTGGTTGGCTACACCTTC. Its translation: CASSSEGGLVGYTF.

There are many counts of this clonotype. This rearrangement joins TRBV5-1 to TRBJ2-2; no reliable D call. Germline V CDR1 and CDR2: SGHRS, YFSETQ. Trimming took off 7 bases at V and 3 bases at J, with 13 bases between the two ends. This CDR3 comprises 14 residues. CDR3: CASSLPSDTGELFF. The CDR3, as DNA: TGCGCCAGCTCCCTTCCCTCGGACACCGGGGAGCTGTTTTTT.

The chain joins TRBV6-5 to TRBJ1-6, with TRBD1 identical over 8 bases. Germline V gives CDR1 MNHEY, CDR2 SVGAGI. With V trimmed by 0 bases and J by 8 bases, 9 bases remained unmatched. There are 17 residues in the CDR3. The CDR3: CASSYSIWTGMDSPLHF. The CDR3 nucleotides are TGTGCCAGCAGTTACTCGATTTGGACAGGGATGGATTCACCCCTCCACTTT.

The chain couples TRBV6-1 to TRBJ1-2, with TRBD1 matching 9 bases. V was clipped by 4 bases and J by 8 bases; unmatched bases: 8. CDR1 MNHNS and CDR2 SASEGT come from the germline V gene. This CDR3 contains 14 residues. The CDR3 loop reads CASSVNRDRVGYTF. CDR3 nucleotide sequence: TGTGCCAGCAGTGTGAACCGGGACAGGGTCGGCTACACCTTC.

The chain couples TRBV7-2 to TRBJ2-3; the match to TRBD2 covers 9 bases. This CDR3 is built from 15 residues. The germline V gene encodes CDR1 SGHTA and CDR2 FQGNSA. Trimming at V came to 5 bases and at J to 2 bases, leaving 5 bases not matched to a gene. The CDR3 DNA reads TGTGCCAGCAGCAAACTAGCGGGTTTCACAGATACGCAGTATTTT. This encodes CASSKLAGFTDTQYF.

This clonotype was seen more than once but under ten times. V and J are TRBV20-1 and TRBJ2-5; D is unclear. V was cut by 3 bases and J by 1 base, with 12 bases left in between. Per the germline V gene, CDR1 is DFQATT and CDR2 is SNEGSKA (reference sequence). The CDR3 covers 14 residues. This CDR3 is CSASLRIAQETQYF. Here the CDR3 DNA reads TGCAGTGCTAGTCTTCGGATAGCCCAAGAGACCCAGTACTTC.

The rearrangement links TRBV7-9 to TRBJ2-5; D gene unclear. The CDR3 is 14 amino acids. Trimming took off 1 base at V and 4 bases at J, with 10 bases between the two ends. Germline values: CDR1 SEHNR, CDR2 FQNEAQ (reference sequence). CDR3 in DNA: TGTGCCAGCAGCTTAGTGATGACGAGAGAGACCCAGTACTTC. It yields the protein CASSLVMTRETQYF.

The chain couples TRBV7-6 to TRBJ2-5; D call uncertain. CDR1 is SGHVS and CDR2 is FNYEAQ in the germline V gene. V lost 0 bases to trimming and J lost 6 bases, with 11 bases between them. This CDR3 has 14 amino acids. The CDR3 spells CASSLAVGTQTQYF. The CDR3 coding sequence is TGTGCCAGCAGCTTAGCTGTGGGTACTCAGACCCAGTACTTC.

The chain employs TRBV5-6 and TRBJ1-2; 7 bases line up with TRBD1. This CDR3 has 17 residues. Germline CDR1 SGHDT, CDR2 YYEEEE. The V gene end was trimmed by 3 bases and the J gene end by 6 bases; junction bases not matched to a gene: 17. In nucleotides, the CDR3 is TGTGCCAGCAGCTCCCCGACCTCTTTAGACAGGGAAGATGGCTACACCTTC. Protein sequence: CASSSPTSLDREDGYTF.

In this sample, this clonotype turned up a few times. The chain joins TRBV12-3 or TRBV12-4 to TRBJ2-7; possible D gene TRBD2, 7 bases. This CDR3 spans 14 amino acids. The ends were cut back, 7 bases at V and 7 bases at J, with 20 bases in the middle. The CDR3 protein is CASTQGGGSEEQYV. CDR3 nucleotides: TGTGCCAGCACCCAGGGCGGGGGCTCGGAGGAGCAGTACGTC.